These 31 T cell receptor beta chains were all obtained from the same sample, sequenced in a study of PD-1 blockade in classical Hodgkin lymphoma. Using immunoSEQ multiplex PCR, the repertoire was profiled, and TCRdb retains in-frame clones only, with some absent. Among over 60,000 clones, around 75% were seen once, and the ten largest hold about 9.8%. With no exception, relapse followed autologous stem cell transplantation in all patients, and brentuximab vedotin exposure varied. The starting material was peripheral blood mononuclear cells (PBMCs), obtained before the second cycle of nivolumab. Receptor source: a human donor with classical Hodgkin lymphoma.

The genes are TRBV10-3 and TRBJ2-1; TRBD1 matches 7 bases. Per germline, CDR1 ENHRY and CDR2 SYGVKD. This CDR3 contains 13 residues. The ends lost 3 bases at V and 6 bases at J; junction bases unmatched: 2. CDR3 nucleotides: TGTGCCATCAGTGAAAGGGACAGCAATGAGCAGTTCTTC. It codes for CAISERDSNEQFF.

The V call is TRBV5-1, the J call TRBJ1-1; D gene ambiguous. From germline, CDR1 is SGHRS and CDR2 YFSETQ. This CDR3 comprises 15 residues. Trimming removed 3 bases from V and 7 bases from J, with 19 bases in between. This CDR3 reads CASSSIAPSGSEAFF. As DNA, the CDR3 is TGCGCCAGCAGCTCCATTGCCCCAAGCGGCAGTGAAGCTTTCTTT.

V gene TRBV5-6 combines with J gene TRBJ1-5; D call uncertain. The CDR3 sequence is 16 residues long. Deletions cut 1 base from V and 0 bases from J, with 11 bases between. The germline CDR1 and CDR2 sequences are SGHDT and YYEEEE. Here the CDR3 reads CASSLYGVSSNQPQHF. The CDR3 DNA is TGTGCCAGCAGCTTGTATGGGGTTAGTAGCAATCAGCCCCAGCATTTT.

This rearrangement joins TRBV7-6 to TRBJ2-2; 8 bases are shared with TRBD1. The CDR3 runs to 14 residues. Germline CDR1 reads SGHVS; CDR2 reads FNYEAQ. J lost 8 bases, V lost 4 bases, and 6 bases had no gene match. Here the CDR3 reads CASSSEGQVGELFF. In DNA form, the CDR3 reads TGTGCCAGCAGCTCAGAGGGACAGGTGGGGGAGCTGTTTTTT.

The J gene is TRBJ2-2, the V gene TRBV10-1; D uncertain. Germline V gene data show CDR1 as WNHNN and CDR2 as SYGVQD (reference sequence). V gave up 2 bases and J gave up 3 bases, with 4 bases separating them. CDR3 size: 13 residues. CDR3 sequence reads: CASSEAHTGELFF. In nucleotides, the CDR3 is TGCGCCAGCAGTGAGGCCCACACCGGGGAGCTGTTTTTT.

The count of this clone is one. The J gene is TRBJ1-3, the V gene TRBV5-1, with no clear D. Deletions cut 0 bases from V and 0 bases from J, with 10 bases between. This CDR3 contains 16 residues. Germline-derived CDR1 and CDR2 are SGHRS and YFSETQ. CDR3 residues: CASSLAAGSSGNTIYF. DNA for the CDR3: TGCGCCAGCAGCTTGGCGGCAGGCAGCTCTGGAAACACCATATATTTT.

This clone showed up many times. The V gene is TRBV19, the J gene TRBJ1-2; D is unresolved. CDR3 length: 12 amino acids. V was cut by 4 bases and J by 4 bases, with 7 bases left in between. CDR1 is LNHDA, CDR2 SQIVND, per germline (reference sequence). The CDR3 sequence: CASSRETYGYTF. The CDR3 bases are TGTGCCAGTAGTAGAGAAACCTATGGCTACACCTTC.

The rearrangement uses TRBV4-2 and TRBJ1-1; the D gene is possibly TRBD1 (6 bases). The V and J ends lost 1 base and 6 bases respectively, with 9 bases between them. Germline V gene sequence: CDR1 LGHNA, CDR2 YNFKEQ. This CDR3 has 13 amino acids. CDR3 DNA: TGTGCCAGCAGCCAAGCAGGGGTGGCTGAAGCTTTCTTT. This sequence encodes CASSQAGVAEAFF.

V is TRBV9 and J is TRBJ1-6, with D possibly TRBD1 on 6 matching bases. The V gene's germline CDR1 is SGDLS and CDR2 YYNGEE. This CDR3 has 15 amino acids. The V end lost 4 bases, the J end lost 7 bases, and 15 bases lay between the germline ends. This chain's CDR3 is CASSLSSGGNSPLHF. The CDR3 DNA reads TGTGCCAGCAGCCTCTCATCGGGGGGCAATTCACCCCTCCACTTT.

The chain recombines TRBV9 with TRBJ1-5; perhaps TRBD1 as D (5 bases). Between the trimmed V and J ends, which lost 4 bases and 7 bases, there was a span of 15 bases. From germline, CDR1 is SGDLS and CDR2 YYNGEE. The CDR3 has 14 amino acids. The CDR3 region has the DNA TGTGCCAGCAGCCTTAGCGGGACCGGGCAGCCCCAGCATTTT. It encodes CASSLSGTGQPQHF.

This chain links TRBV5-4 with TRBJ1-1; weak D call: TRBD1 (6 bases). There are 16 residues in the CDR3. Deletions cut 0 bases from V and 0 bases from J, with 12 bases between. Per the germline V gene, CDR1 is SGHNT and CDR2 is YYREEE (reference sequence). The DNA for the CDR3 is TGTGCCAGCAGCTTGGTGGGGGCGGGAATGAACACTGAAGCTTTCTTT. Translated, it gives CASSLVGAGMNTEAFF.

The CDR3 loop reads CASSMRLVNEQFF. The CDR3, as DNA: TGCGCCAGCAGCATGCGACTAGTTAATGAGCAGTTCTTC. This chain joins TRBV5-1 and TRBJ2-1, with D possibly matching TRBD2 (6 bases). CDR3 size: 13 residues. The germline V and J ends were trimmed by 4 bases and 7 bases, with 12 bases remaining between them. Germline V gives CDR1 SGHRS, CDR2 YFSETQ.

CDR3 loop: CASSQRGGIVETQYF. The CDR3 coding sequence is TGTGCCAGCAGCCAGCGGGGGGGAATTGTGGAGACCCAGTACTTC. This chain links TRBV11-2 with TRBJ2-5; 10 bases line up with TRBD2. The ends lost 5 bases at V and 5 bases at J; junction bases unmatched: 8. Germline assignment: CDR1 SGHAT and CDR2 FQNNGV. This CDR3 is 15 amino acids long. The complete variable domain, with remaining parts taken from reference TRBV11-2 and TRBJ2-5, reads EAGVAQSPRYKIIEKRQSVAFWCNPISGHATLYWYQQILGQGPKLLIQFQNNGVVDDSQLPKDRFSAERLKGVDSTLKIQPAKLEDSAVYLCASSQRGGIVETQYFGPGTRLLVL.

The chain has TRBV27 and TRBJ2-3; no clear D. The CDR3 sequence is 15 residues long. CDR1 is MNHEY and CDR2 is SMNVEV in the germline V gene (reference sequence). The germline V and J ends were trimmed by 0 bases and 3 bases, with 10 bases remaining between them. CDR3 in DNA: TGTGCCAGCAGTTTATCCAGGATCGGGACAGATACGCAGTATTTT. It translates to CASSLSRIGTDTQYF.

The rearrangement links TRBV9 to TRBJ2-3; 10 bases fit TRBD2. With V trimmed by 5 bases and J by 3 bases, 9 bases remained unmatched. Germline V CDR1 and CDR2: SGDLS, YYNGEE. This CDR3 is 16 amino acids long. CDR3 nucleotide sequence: TGTGCCAGCAGTTTGGGGTCTAGCGGGAGTACAGATACGCAGTATTTT. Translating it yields CASSLGSSGSTDTQYF. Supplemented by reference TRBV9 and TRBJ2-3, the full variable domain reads DSGVTQTPKHLITATGQRVTLRCSPRSGDLSVYWYQQSLDQGLQFLIQYYNGEERAKGNILERFSAQQFPDLHSELNLSSLELGDSALYFCASSLGSSGSTDTQYFGPGTRLTVL.

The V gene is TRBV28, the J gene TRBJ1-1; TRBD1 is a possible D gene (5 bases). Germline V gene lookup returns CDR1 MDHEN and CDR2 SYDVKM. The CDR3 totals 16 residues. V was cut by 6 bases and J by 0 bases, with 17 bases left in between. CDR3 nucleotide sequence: TGTGCCAGCAGGCCCCGGGACCTGGGAATGAACACTGAAGCTTTCTTT. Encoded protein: CASRPRDLGMNTEAFF.

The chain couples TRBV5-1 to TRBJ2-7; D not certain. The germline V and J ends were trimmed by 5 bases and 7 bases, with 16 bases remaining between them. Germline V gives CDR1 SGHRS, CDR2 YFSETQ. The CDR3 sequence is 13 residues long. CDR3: CASREVELSEQYF. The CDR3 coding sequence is TGCGCCAGCAGAGAGGTGGAGCTTAGTGAGCAGTACTTC.

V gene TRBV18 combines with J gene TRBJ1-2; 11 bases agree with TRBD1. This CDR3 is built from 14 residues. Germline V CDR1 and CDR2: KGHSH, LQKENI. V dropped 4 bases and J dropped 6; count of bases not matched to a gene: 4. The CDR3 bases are TGTGCCAGCTCACGTGGACAGGGGGCCCATGGCTACACCTTC. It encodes CASSRGQGAHGYTF.

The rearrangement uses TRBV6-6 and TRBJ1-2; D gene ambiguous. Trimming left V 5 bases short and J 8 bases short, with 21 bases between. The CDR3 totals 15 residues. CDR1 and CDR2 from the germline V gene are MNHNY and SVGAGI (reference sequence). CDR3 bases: TGTGCCAGCAGTCCCCTGGGAGGGCCCGATATCGGCTACACCTTC. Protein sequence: CASSPLGGPDIGYTF.

CDR3 sequence: CASSSGMNTEAFF. Here the CDR3 DNA reads TGTGCCAGCAGTTCGGGGATGAACACTGAAGCTTTCTTT. This sequence joins TRBV27 and TRBJ1-1; D not certain. There are 13 residues in the CDR3. Germline V CDR1 and CDR2: MNHEY, SMNVEV (reference sequence). V lost 4 bases and J lost 0, with 6 bases in between.

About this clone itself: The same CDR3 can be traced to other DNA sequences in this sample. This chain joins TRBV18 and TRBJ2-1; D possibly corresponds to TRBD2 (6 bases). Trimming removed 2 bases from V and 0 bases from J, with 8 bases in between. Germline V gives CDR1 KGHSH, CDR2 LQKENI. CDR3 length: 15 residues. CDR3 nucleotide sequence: TGTGCCAGCTCACCAAGGAGGGGCTCCTACAATGAGCAGTTCTTC. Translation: CASSPRRGSYNEQFF.

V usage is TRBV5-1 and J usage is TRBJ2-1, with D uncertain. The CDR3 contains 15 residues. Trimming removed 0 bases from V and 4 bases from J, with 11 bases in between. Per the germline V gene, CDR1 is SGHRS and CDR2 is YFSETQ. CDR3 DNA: TGCGCCAGCAGCTTGGCCCCCTTAAATTACAATGAGCAGTTCTTC. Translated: CASSLAPLNYNEQFF.

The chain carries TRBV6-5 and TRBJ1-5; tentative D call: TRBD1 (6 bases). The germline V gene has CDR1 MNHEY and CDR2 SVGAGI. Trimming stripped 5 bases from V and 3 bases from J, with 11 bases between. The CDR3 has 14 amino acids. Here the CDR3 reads CASSPQGINQPQHF. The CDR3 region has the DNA TGTGCCAGCAGTCCCCAGGGGATCAATCAGCCCCAGCATTTT.

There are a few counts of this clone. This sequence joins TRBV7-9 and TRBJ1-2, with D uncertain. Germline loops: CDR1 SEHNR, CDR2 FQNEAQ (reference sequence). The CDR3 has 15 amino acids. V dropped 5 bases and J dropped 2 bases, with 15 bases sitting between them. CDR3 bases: TGTGCCAGCAGCCCAAGGGTTTATGCCAACTATGGCTACACCTTC. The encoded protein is CASSPRVYANYGYTF.

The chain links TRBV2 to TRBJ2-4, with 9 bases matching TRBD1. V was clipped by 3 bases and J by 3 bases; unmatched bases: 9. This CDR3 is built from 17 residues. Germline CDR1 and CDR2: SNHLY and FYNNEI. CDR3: CASSDPTGGADKNIQYF. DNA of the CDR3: TGTGCCAGCAGTGACCCTACAGGGGGCGCGGACAAAAACATTCAGTACTTC.

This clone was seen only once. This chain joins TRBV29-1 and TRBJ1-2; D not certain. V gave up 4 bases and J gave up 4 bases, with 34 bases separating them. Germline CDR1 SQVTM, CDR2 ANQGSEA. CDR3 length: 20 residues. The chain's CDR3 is CSVVLFLKTAGPIYRYGYTF. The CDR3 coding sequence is TGCAGCGTTGTCCTATTTTTAAAGACGGCAGGCCCAATTTACCGCTATGGCTACACCTTC.

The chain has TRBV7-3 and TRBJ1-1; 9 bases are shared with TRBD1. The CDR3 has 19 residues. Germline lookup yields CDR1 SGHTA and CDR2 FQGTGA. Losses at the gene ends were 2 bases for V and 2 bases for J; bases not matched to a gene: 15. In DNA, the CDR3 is TGTGCCAGCAGCTTAGTTGCCGGGACAGGGAGGCCGGGAAACACTGAAGCTTTCTTT. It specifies CASSLVAGTGRPGNTEAFF.

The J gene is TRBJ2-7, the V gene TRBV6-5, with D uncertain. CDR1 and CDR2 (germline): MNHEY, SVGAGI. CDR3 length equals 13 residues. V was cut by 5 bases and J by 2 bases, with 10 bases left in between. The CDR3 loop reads CASSPPGTYEQYF. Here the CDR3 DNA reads TGTGCCAGCAGTCCCCCTGGGACCTACGAGCAGTACTTC.

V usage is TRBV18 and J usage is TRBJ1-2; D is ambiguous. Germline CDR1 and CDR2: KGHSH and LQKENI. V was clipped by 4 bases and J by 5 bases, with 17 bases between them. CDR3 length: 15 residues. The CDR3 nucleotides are TGTGCCAGCTCACAAACAGATCCCACCCCATATGGCTACACCTTC. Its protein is CASSQTDPTPYGYTF.

This chain's CDR3 is CASSLRPTQETQYF. The CDR3 DNA sequence: TGTGCCAGCAGCTTGAGACCGACCCAAGAGACCCAGTACTTC. The V call is TRBV5-4, the J call TRBJ2-5, with D unresolved. Germline CDR1 and CDR2: SGHNT and YYREEE (reference sequence). The CDR3 contains 14 residues. The V and J ends lost 1 base and 1 base respectively, with 8 bases between them.

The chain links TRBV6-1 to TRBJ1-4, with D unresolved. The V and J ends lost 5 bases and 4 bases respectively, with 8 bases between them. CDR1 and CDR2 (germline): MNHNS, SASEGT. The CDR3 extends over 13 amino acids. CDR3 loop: CASSSSLNEKLFF. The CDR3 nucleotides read TGTGCCAGCAGTTCCAGCCTTAATGAAAAACTGTTTTTT.